This TCR beta chain was sequenced in a study of blood T cell repertoires in COVID-19. Study at large: Collection of acute and convalescent COVID-19 samples took place in the United States, Italy and Spain. Sample material is recorded as cDNA or gDNA derived from T cells, B-cell-depleted T cells, or PBMCs.

This CDR3 contains 15 residues. Trimming at V came to 0 bases and at J to 7 bases, leaving 4 bases not matched to a gene. Germline V gene lookup returns CDR1 SGHRS and CDR2 YFSETQ. Study processing details: Cell counts per sample came from amplifying reference gene primers. Produced via immunoSEQ multiplex PCR; TCRdb's table is partial and in-frame only. The V and J calls and the clone size are those of that table, but D and trimming were determined from the DNA. The data hold over 40,000 clones, with approximately 80% observed a single time. The sample consisted of peripheral blood. The chain combines TRBV5-1 with TRBJ1-6; 7 nucleotides align to TRBD1. This TCR came from a human donor in a cohort sampled during active COVID-19. The CDR3 DNA reads as TGCGCCAGCAGCTTGGAAGGGGGCGCCAATTCACCCCTCCACTTT. The encoded protein is CASSLEGGANSPLHF.